Sequencing of this TCR beta chain was carried out in a study of naive and memory T cell subsets (dated by TCRdb to 2017 to 2019). In terms of the full investigation: In the figure summarizing the skin biopsy and whole blood samples, some 10 blood donors, 7 tuberculin skin test biopsies and 3 saline control biopsies were reported. As previously described, skin biopsies were taken from tuberculin skin test sites or from saline-injected control sites and processed for RNA extraction. Usually PCR2 was run as a SYBR Green qPCR and stopped at a set threshold, although low-input samples could use end-point PCR (approximately 6 cycles) instead. The research as a whole found: Details of skin biopsy collection and RNA processing were not given in the paper but were referenced to earlier studies. Higher TCR numbers at tuberculin skin test sites were interpreted as T cell infiltration of a delayed type IV hypersensitivity reaction. The RNA-based method was acknowledged to be potentially sensitive to changes in TCR transcripts with T cell activation and differentiation. TCR sequences were reportedly recovered from both types of skin biopsy, with far more TCRs being found at tuberculin skin test sites.

The label giving this sample's treatment or condition can be read as: skin biopsy from PPD injection site in Mantoux-positive individual. A robust, sensitive protocol for the amplification, sequencing and analysis of TCRs was described in the study, in which 3' ligation of a UMI-containing oligonucleotide to TCR cDNA was used. The tuberculin skin test biopsies were taken from PPD-injected sites in individuals who had a positive Mantoux test. Before reverse transcription, total RNA that had not been cell sorted was treated with RQ1 DNase, with a target input of 1 to 1000 ng. To check how robust the pipeline was in samples where T cells make up a minority population, libraries were built from skin biopsies and whole blood. Libraries were made using UMI-ligation and nested PCR. The ligated cDNA was amplified by four rounds of PCR, in which nested alpha and beta constant region primers were used together with the SP2 primer. For the blood and skin samples, reverse transcription of TCR RNA was done with SuperScript IV along with alpha and beta constant region primers. Using T4 RNA ligase 1, an oligonucleotide carrying both the Illumina SP2 primer and a UMI was ligated onto the 3' end of the cDNA. To prevent hairpin formation, the 12-nucleotide UMI was made up of two random hexamers with an eight-base spacer between them. From the second PCR onward, the TCR alpha and beta chain libraries were handled separately, and dual indexing was used for multiplexing. After pooling, the indexed libraries were analyzed by capillary electrophoresis and sequenced on either an Illumina MiSeq or NextSeq. Libraries were spiked with PhiX DNA at about 5-7% so that base diversity was increased and cluster recognition was improved. As for how the authors treated the data: UMIs were extracted from read 2 by Demultiplexor and combined with the TCR sequence from read 1, and reads were split according to sample indices. V and J genes and V-J junctions were identified by Decombinator, and each TCR was assigned a five-part identifier that included V and J deletions. Collapsinator used UMIs to correct sequencing errors and PCR amplification heterogeneity, producing a UMI-based abundance for each TCR. CDR3Translator converted identifiers to nucleotide sequence, translated to amino acids, and extracted CDR3 regions using terminal motifs. After normalization to the amount of input RNA, error-corrected alpha and beta TCR counts from blood and skin were compared. In-frame beta chains were kept once TCRdb had trimmed the public reads at Q25 with fastp and called clones with MiXCR. Rows are unified per CDR3 protein, each entry keeping the most common DNA and genes. Clone size and V and J calls follow TCRdb, not the original study. The sample has 35,000 to 40,000 distinct CDR3 sequences on record, approximately 9.9% of them singletons. The ten largest account for 3.9% of the sample.

V trim: 1 base; J trim: 2 bases; unmatched bases: 10. Reading from cysteine to phenylalanine, the CDR3 counts 18 amino acids. Kept here is only the CDR3 DNA, which spans 54 bases and is read in frame from base 1. CDR1 is given as MGHRA and CDR2 as YSYEKL, both from the germline V gene. This clonotype occurred many times. There is no known antigen for this receptor. Within one base of it there is no much larger clone, and no base qualities were kept. The origin of this receptor is an adult in good health. In this chain, TRBV4-1 is recombined with TRBJ2-3, and TRBD1 matches 9 of the central bases. The specimen was skin, collected from a tuberculin skin test site. The DNA reads as follows: TGCGCCAGCAGCCAAGTTATGACCGGGACAGGGAACACAGATACGCAGTATTTT. This codes for CASSQVMTGTGNTDTQYF.